This T cell receptor beta chain was captured by sequencing in a study of beta chain features in type 1 diabetes. Regarding the study as a whole: For patients and controls alike, PCR might favor shorter templates to the same degree. Sampled from patients, naive, central memory and Treg TCRB repertoires appeared more similar than those sampled from healthy donors. Any HLA-type effect on TCRB rearrangement remained unresolved here.

To note about this clone: Its antigen remains unknown.

The authors reverse transcribed all of the isolated RNA, so sequencing captured expressed TCRB transcripts. Repertoires were generated with immunoSEQ multiplex PCR, while TCRdb's copy carries only in-frame clones and drops some. Here the sample spans hundreds of thousands of clones, 15% being singletons. Using CD45RO/CCR7/CD25/CD127/CD95/CD27, CD4+ naive, central memory, regulatory and stem cell-like memory cells were sorted. This CDR3 is 12 amino acids long. The germline gives CDR1 MDHEN, CDR2 SYDVKM. V lost 11 bases to trimming and J lost 2 bases, with 12 bases between them. This chain links TRBV28 with TRBJ2-5; TRBD1 might be the D (6 bases). The sequence came from a young man in good health. The source material was naive CD4+ T cells from blood. CDR3 amino acids: CACRTVQETQYF. The CDR3 DNA follows: TGTGCCTGTCGGACAGTTCAAGAGACCCAGTACTTC.